The T cell receptor (beta chain) described here comes from a study of T cells after yellow fever vaccination (dated by TCRdb to 2018 to 2020). For the study in its entirety: The SMART-Seq v4 Ultra Low Input RNA kit was used to prepare libraries from fractions with low cell numbers. To track T-cell clones before and after primary and booster YFV17D yellow fever vaccination, bulk TCR alpha and beta repertoires were sequenced longitudinally. Two healthy male donors, one aged 18 to 30 and one aged 30 to 39 years, were included in the cohort. Blood samples were taken at several timepoints before and after primary and secondary immunization, and bulk PBMC replicates and cell subsets were isolated. General conclusions and limits of the study: Because only a couple of donors were included in the study, the extent to which the findings can be generalized is limited. Computational filtering was required because FACS-sorted repertoires could contain abundant contaminating clonotypes from the bulk population. The secondary T-cell response was found to be weaker but faster than the primary response, with a peak reached on day 5 rather than on day 15. A small share of clonotypes was detected in both CD4 and CD8 compartments, with the overlap likely arising from convergent recombination. After the booster, most of the clones that had expanded following primary vaccination were detected again (around 97% of CD4 and 80% to 90% of CD8), which suggests that memory was broadly maintained.

Taken with the paper, the label for treatment or condition translates to: live attenuated yellow fever vaccine strain. Two biological replicates of bulk PBMCs were collected at each blood-draw timepoint. PBMCs were isolated from peripheral blood using a standard Ficoll-Paque protocol. TriZol was used to extract RNA from bulk PBMCs, CD4 and CD8 fractions, and dextramer-positive and dextramer-negative fractions. Deletion took 2 bases off V and 7 bases off J, with a span of 11 bases between the germline ends. The CDR3 has 13 amino acids, counting the end cysteine and phenylalanine. The only DNA kept is the CDR3, 39 bases in frame from the first base. For CDR1 and CDR2, the germline V gene lists ENHRY and SYGVKD. Note on this clonotype: What this receptor recognizes is not known. It has no much larger one-base neighbor in the sample; base qualities were not kept.

TCR cDNA was synthesized by 5'RACE template switching, which introduced a universal primer site and unique molecular identifiers. Priming for cDNA synthesis came from both the TCR alpha and TCR beta constant segments. Library amplification involved two PCR steps, and the second step added sample barcodes and sequencing adapters. Sequencing of libraries was performed on Illumina HiSeq 2500 (2x100 bp) or NovaSeq (2x150 bp). The authors' pipeline ran thus. MIGEC handled demultiplexing of reads and collapsing into UMI consensus sequences, while MiXCR performed V(D)J alignment. Using edgeR on replicate PBMC samples, clonotypes were called vaccine-responding if FDR was below 0.01 and the log2 fold change was above 5 up to day 15. Each bulk clonotype received a CD4 or CD8 identity based on whether the sequenced CD4 or CD8 repertoire contained that clonotype at higher abundance. TCRdb handled the public reads itself, with Q25 trimming in fastp and clone calling in MiXCR, and kept productive beta chains. When rows share a CDR3 protein, they turn into one entry using the most common DNA and genes. The V and J calls follow TCRdb's processing rather than the paper's. This sample gives about 340,000 distinct CDR3 sequences in total; 8.7% of them show up just once. Of the sample, 15% to 20% is held by the ten largest clones.

The sequence derives from a man aged 18 to 35 who received the YFV17D yellow fever vaccine. The chain is encoded by TRBV10-3 joined to TRBJ1-1; the D region possibly corresponds to TRBD1 (6 bases align). Source: PBMCs, taken on the day of the first yellow fever vaccination. The CDR3 region has the sequence CAISESRDIEAFF. The nucleotide sequence is TGTGCCATCAGTGAGAGCAGGGACATTGAAGCTTTCTTT.